This T cell receptor (beta chain) was sequenced during a study of blood T cell repertoires in COVID-19. Study context: Whether acute or convalescent, the COVID-19 samples came from the United States, Italy and Spain. T cells, B-cell-depleted T cells, or PBMCs supplied cDNA or gDNA.

Under the authors' procedure: The assay estimated nucleated cells by amplifying reference gene primers. Produced via immunoSEQ multiplex PCR; TCRdb's table is partial and in-frame only. The D gene and trimming were derived from the DNA, and the V and J assignments and clone size from that table. The sample records about 110,000 clones, roughly four fifths being singletons. This CDR3 is 15 amino acids long. The germline gives CDR1 SGHTA, CDR2 FQGNSA. V dropped 5 bases and J dropped 5; count of bases not matched to a gene: 6. The gene calls are TRBV7-2 and TRBJ2-5; 12 nucleotides agree with TRBD2. The clonotype originates from a woman aged 65 to 85 with acute or convalescent COVID-19. The sample was peripheral blood. The CDR3 bases are TGTGCCAGCAGCGCTAGCGGGGGGGCCGTGGAGACCCAGTACTTC. Translating it yields CASSASGGAVETQYF.